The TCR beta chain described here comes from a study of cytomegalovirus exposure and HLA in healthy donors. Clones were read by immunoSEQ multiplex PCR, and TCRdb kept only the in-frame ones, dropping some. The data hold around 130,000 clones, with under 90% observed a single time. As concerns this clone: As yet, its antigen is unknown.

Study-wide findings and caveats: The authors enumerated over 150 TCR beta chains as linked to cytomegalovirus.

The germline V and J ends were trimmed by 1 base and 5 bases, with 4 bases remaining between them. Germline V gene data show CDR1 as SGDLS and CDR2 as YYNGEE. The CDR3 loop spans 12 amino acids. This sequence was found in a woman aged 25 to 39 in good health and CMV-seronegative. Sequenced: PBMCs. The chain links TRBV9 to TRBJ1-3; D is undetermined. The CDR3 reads CASSVYRNTIYF. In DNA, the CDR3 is TGTGCCAGCAGCGTATATAGAAACACCATATATTTT.